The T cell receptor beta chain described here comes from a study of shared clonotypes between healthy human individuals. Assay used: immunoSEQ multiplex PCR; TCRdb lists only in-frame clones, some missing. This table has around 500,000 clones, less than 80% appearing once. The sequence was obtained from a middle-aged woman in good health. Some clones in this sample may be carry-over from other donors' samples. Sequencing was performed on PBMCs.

Written as DNA, the CDR3 is TGTGCCAGCAGCGTAGACCCTAGCAAGACCGGGGAGCTGTTTTTT. Protein sequence: CASSVDPSKTGELFF. V usage is TRBV9 and J usage is TRBJ2-2; weak D call: TRBD2 (5 bases). The CDR3 is made up of 15 amino acids. V lost 0 bases, J lost 5 bases, and 11 bases lay in between. Germline loops: CDR1 SGDLS, CDR2 YYNGEE.